Given below is one T cell receptor beta chain in context. This clonotype has only a few counts. The clone's antigen remains unknown. Nothing much larger sits one base from this clone, and base qualities are not available. This entry belongs to a study of immune heterogeneity within non-small cell lung tumors (dated by TCRdb to 2017 to 2018). Background for the entire study: By histology, a handful of squamous cell carcinomas, nine to ten non-squamous carcinomas and 1 tumor not otherwise specified were included. To examine intratumoral immune heterogeneity, the study used whole-exome sequencing, RNA-seq and TCR beta repertoire sequencing on multiple spatially distinct regions of each NSCLC tumor. TCR repertoire analysis included approximately 56 tumor loci from under 19 patients, whereas transcriptome data included only 44 loci from around twelve patients. Binding of neoantigens to the HLA alleles of each patient was predicted with netMHCpan-3.0 for mutant peptides of 8 to 11 amino acids. The paper's findings and limits, for the study overall: Within a patient, identical dominant CDR3B clonotypes were found to recur across loci, yet unique high-frequency clones were also harbored in different tumor locations. A statistically significant but moderate positive correlation (R approximately 0.35) was observed between local T-cell repertoire clonality and local tumor mutational burden. High-frequency TCR beta clonotypes were found to be largely distinct between individual patients.

The TCR beta CDR3 region was amplified with a multiplex PCR system, in which a first round of roughly 10 cycles was run using 32 V-gene forward and 13 J-gene reverse primers. The first PCR round was done with a QIAGEN Multiplex PCR Kit, and the primer sequences were filed in Chinese patent CN105087789A. Illumina universal primers were added in a second PCR round performed with the Phusion High-Fidelity PCR Kit. TCR libraries were paired-end sequenced at 151 bp read length on the Illumina HiSeq X Ten platform. As for how the authors treated the data: Cutadapt removed reads without multiplex PCR primers, PEAR merged read pairs, and MiXCR with default settings called CDR3 regions. Repertoire diversity used Shannon entropy, and clonality was computed as one minus Shannon entropy divided by ln of productive unique sequence count. Clonotypes at a frequency of at least 0.5% were defined as dominant or high-frequency T-cell clones. TCRdb reprocessing: public reads trimmed at Q25 with fastp, clones called with MiXCR, in-frame beta chains kept. Rows are combined by CDR3 protein, so each entry shows the most common genes and DNA. The V and J calls were determined by TCRdb, not by the authors. The sample includes about 22,000 distinct CDR3 sequences, with 27% observed a single time. The ten largest clones represent 3% to 4% of the sample.

Genomic DNA extracted from bulk tumor tissue served as TCR template, with 600 ng gDNA amplified per sample. During surgery, several biopsies were collected from each primary tumor and placed as far from one another as possible within the tumor mass. The study cohort was described as untreated and was composed of newly diagnosed NSCLC cases undergoing curative surgery. The samples came from over twelve patients with newly diagnosed non-small cell lung cancer who were having surgery intended to be curative. A couple of independent pathologists examined the resected tumor masses. Only high-quality DNA and RNA samples were carried forward to sequencing. This receptor was taken from a man aged 35-49 years with non-small cell lung cancer. The sequenced material came from lung tumor tissue.

The DNA sequence is TGCAGTGCCTTTACTAGCGGGAGGCAAGAGACCCAGTACTTC. Its product reads: CSAFTSGRQETQYF. The chain employs TRBV20-1 and TRBJ2-5; 12 bases in the junction line up with TRBD2. The germline V gene (reference sequence) sets CDR1 to DFQATT and CDR2 to SNEGSKA. The CDR3 starts with the cysteine, ends with the phenylalanine, and has 14 residues. Solely the CDR3 DNA is kept, with 42 bases framed from the first base. Compared with germline, V lacks 6 bases and J lacks 2 bases; bases without a gene match: 4.